The rows below give T cell receptor beta chains drawn from one sample of a study of cytomegalovirus exposure and HLA in healthy donors. TCRdb's copy holds only in-frame clones and misses some; the assay was immunoSEQ multiplex PCR. The data contain under 200,000 clones, around 64% of them seen just once; the ten biggest clones take up under 3.5%. The sequenced material came from PBMCs. The receptor source for this set is a young woman in good health and CMV-seronegative. Each CDR3 is given with its conserved first and last residue. The order of the fields is J gene, clone size, D gene, V gene, CDR3 DNA, CDR3 protein. A D gene is named only where the DNA matches it firmly. A row's size may be missing; if present it is once, few, many or a size class.

J: TRBJ1-2
size: -
D: -
V: TRBV5-5
DNA: TGTGCCAGCAGCTTGGAGGTTGGAGCACGAATCTATGGCTACACCTTC
CDR3: CASSLEVGARIYGYTF

J: TRBJ1-2
size: -
D: -
V: TRBV4-1
DNA: TGCGCCAGCAGCCAAGACGGGAACTATGGCTACACCTTC
CDR3: CASSQDGNYGYTF

J: TRBJ1-1
size: -
D: -
V: TRBV6-5
DNA: TGTGCCAGCAGTATCCGGTCCGGTCGCACTGAAGCTTTCTTT
CDR3: CASSIRSGRTEAFF

J: TRBJ1-2
size: -
D: -
V: TRBV4-3
DNA: TGCGCCAGCAGCCAACGGGGGAGGGATGGCTACACCTTC
CDR3: CASSQRGRDGYTF

J: TRBJ1-6
size: few
D: TRBD1
V: TRBV27
DNA: TGTGCCAGCAGTTTGAAGCGGGGGGGACAGGGGGTCTATAATTCACCCCTCCACTTT
CDR3: CASSLKRGGQGVYNSPLHF

J: TRBJ1-1
size: -
D: TRBD1
V: TRBV28
DNA: TGTGCCAGCAGTTTACGTCCAGGGGGCCTATTTGGAGCCACTGAAGCTTTCTTT
CDR3: CASSLRPGGLFGATEAFF

J: TRBJ1-2
size: -
D: -
V: TRBV9
DNA: TGTGCCAGCAGCGTTGGGACGGCGGGAGAATATGGCTACACCTTC
CDR3: CASSVGTAGEYGYTF

J: TRBJ2-7
size: -
D: -
V: TRBV30
DNA: TGTGCCTGGAGTACCCGGTACGAGCAGTACTTC
CDR3: CAWSTRYEQYF

J: TRBJ1-2
size: few
D: TRBD1
V: TRBV6-1
DNA: TGTGCCAGCATACAGACAGGGGGCGAGGGCTACACCTTC
CDR3: CASIQTGGEGYTF

J: TRBJ2-4
size: few
D: TRBD1
V: TRBV4-3
DNA: TGCGCCAGCAGCCCGTGGACAGGGGGGAACATTCAGTACTTC
CDR3: CASSPWTGGNIQYF

J: TRBJ2-6
size: -
D: -
V: TRBV7-8
DNA: TGTGCCAGCAGGACACACTCTGGGGCCAACGTCCTGACTTTC
CDR3: CASRTHSGANVLTF

J: TRBJ2-2
size: -
D: TRBD1
V: TRBV5-1
DNA: TGCGCCAGCAGCCCTCGACAGGGGATAACCGGGGAGCTGTTTTTT
CDR3: CASSPRQGITGELFF

J: TRBJ2-7
size: -
D: -
V: TRBV6-1
DNA: TGTGCCAGCAGCCCCAGGGGGGCGCAGTACGAGCAGTACTTC
CDR3: CASSPRGAQYEQYF

J: TRBJ2-7
size: -
D: -
V: TRBV9
DNA: TGTGCCAGCAGCGTAGATCCAGGTGGCGAGCAGTACTTC
CDR3: CASSVDPGGEQYF

J: TRBJ2-1
size: once
D: -
V: TRBV5-1
DNA: TGCGCCAGCAGCTTGGAGGGTCGGGGGTTGTTCTTC
CDR3: CASSLEGRGLFF

J: TRBJ2-7
size: -
D: -
V: TRBV19
DNA: TGTGCCAGTAGTATAGGGAAGGAGAGTCCCTACGAGCAGTACTTC
CDR3: CASSIGKESPYEQYF

J: TRBJ2-1
size: -
D: -
V: TRBV28
DNA: TGTGCCAGCAGTTCCCAAGCTCAGGCTTCAGGGCCCTACAATGAGCAGTTCTTC
CDR3: CASSSQAQASGPYNEQFF

J: TRBJ2-6
size: -
D: -
V: TRBV18
DNA: TGTGCCAGCTCCCGGTCAGGGGATGGGGCCAACGTCCTGACTTTC
CDR3: CASSRSGDGANVLTF

J: TRBJ2-7
size: -
D: -
V: TRBV28
DNA: TGTGCCAGCAGTGAGGTGCTCTACGAGCAGTACTTC
CDR3: CASSEVLYEQYF

J: TRBJ2-3
size: -
D: TRBD2
V: TRBV4-3
DNA: TGCGCCAGCAGCCTCACGGGGGGGGCGGGAGATACGCAGTATTTT
CDR3: CASSLTGGAGDTQYF

J: TRBJ1-4
size: -
D: -
V: TRBV19
DNA: TGTGCCAGTTTCTCAGGCAGGGCGACTAATGAAAAACTGTTTTTT
CDR3: CASFSGRATNEKLFF

J: TRBJ1-5
size: -
D: TRBD1
V: TRBV6-1
DNA: TGTGCCAGCAGTGAAAAAACAGGGGGTCAGCCCCAGCATTTT
CDR3: CASSEKTGGQPQHF

J: TRBJ2-1
size: few
D: TRBD2
V: TRBV7-3
DNA: TGTGCCAGCAGCTTAGTTGGGAGGGCAGATTGGGGCTCCTACAATGAGCAGTTCTTC
CDR3: CASSLVGRADWGSYNEQFF

J: TRBJ1-2
size: once
D: TRBD1
V: TRBV7-2
DNA: TGTGCCAGCAGCTCATCCAGGGGGCCCTATGGCTACACCTTC
CDR3: CASSSSRGPYGYTF

J: TRBJ1-3
size: -
D: TRBD1
V: TRBV7-9
DNA: TGTGCCAGCAGCCCGGACAGGGGTACTGGAAACACCATATATTTT
CDR3: CASSPDRGTGNTIYF

J: TRBJ1-2
size: -
D: -
V: TRBV28
DNA: TGTGCCAGCAGTCCTTGGCGGGACCCTAACTATGGCTACACCTTC
CDR3: CASSPWRDPNYGYTF

J: TRBJ1-2
size: -
D: -
V: TRBV18
DNA: TGTGCCAGCTCACCCATCCAGGGCTACACCTTC
CDR3: CASSPIQGYTF

J: TRBJ2-7
size: -
D: -
V: TRBV5-1
DNA: TGCGCCAGCAGCCCGGAGGGATCCTACGAGCAGTACTTC
CDR3: CASSPEGSYEQYF

J: TRBJ2-5
size: -
D: TRBD2
V: TRBV4-1
DNA: TGCGCCAGCAGCCAAACTAGCGGGAGCCAAGAGACCCAGTACTTC
CDR3: CASSQTSGSQETQYF

J: TRBJ1-2
size: -
D: -
V: TRBV6-1
DNA: TGTGCCAGCAGTGAAGTGGCAGGGAATAACTATGGCTACACCTTC
CDR3: CASSEVAGNNYGYTF

J: TRBJ2-7
size: -
D: -
V: TRBV28
DNA: TGTGCCAGCAGTTTAAGCCCGTCCTCCGGGGTCAGTAGGTACTTC
CDR3: CASSLSPSSGVSRYF

J: TRBJ2-1
size: -
D: TRBD2
V: TRBV7-2
DNA: TGTGCCAGCAGCACGAGCGGGGGGCACCACAATGAGCAGTTCTTC
CDR3: CASSTSGGHHNEQFF

J: TRBJ1-5
size: -
D: -
V: TRBV4-1
DNA: TGCGCCAGCAGCCAACAGATTAATAGCAATCAGCCCCAGCATTTT
CDR3: CASSQQINSNQPQHF

J: TRBJ2-7
size: -
D: TRBD1
V: TRBV29-1
DNA: TGCAGCGTTGTACGTAGCGGACAGGGCCCCTACGAGCAGTACTTC
CDR3: CSVVRSGQGPYEQYF

J: TRBJ1-6
size: once
D: TRBD1
V: TRBV2
DNA: TGTGCCAGCAGGGGGGACAGCGGTTATTCACCCCTCCACTTT
CDR3: CASRGDSGYSPLHF

J: TRBJ2-3
size: -
D: -
V: TRBV7-6
DNA: TGTGCCAGCAGCTTTCAACAGGCAGATACGCAGTATTTT
CDR3: CASSFQQADTQYF

J: TRBJ2-4
size: -
D: -
V: TRBV15
DNA: TGTGCCACCAGCAGAGGACTAGACTACAAAAACATTCAGTACTTC
CDR3: CATSRGLDYKNIQYF

J: TRBJ2-7
size: many
D: TRBD1
V: TRBV19
DNA: TGTGCCAGTAGTTCCTCCAGGGGGACCTACGAGCAGTACTTC
CDR3: CASSSSRGTYEQYF